The 25 T cell receptor beta chains listed next were all sequenced from one sample in a study of cytomegalovirus exposure and HLA in healthy donors. Primers included in the PCR were 60 Vbeta and 13 Jbeta primers. Sequencing was performed with immunoSEQ multiplex PCR; in TCRdb, only in-frame clones are kept and a portion is missing. The sample yields approximately 110,000 clones, 70% seen once. The source material was PBMCs. These receptors all stem from a man between 25 and 39 years old in good health and CMV-seropositive.

This clone was recorded once. V gene TRBV19 combines with J gene TRBJ1-1; 9 positions match TRBD1. The CDR3 contains 15 residues. Germline-derived CDR1 and CDR2 are LNHDA and SQIVND (reference sequence). Trimming at V came to 6 bases and at J to 0 bases, leaving 5 bases not matched to a gene. The CDR3 nucleotides read TGTGCCAGTAGGACTACAGGGGGCATGAACACTGAAGCTTTCTTT. It is translated as CASRTTGGMNTEAFF.

The V and J genes are TRBV27 and TRBJ1-4; tentatively, D is TRBD1 (5 bases). CDR1 and CDR2 (germline): MNHEY, SMNVEV (reference sequence). Trimming shortened V by 6 bases and J by 7 bases, and 15 bases separated the two germline ends. The CDR3 is 14 amino acids. The CDR3 loop is CASRTRAMGEKLFF. For the CDR3, the DNA is TGTGCCAGCAGAACCAGGGCCATGGGTGAAAAACTGTTTTTT.

The count of this clone is one. The rearrangement uses TRBV13 and TRBJ1-1; TRBD1 might be the D (5 bases). With 3 bases removed from V and 10 bases from J, the gap between germline ends came to 12 bases. Germline-derived CDR1 and CDR2 are PRHDT and FYEKMQ (reference sequence). The CDR3 covers 12 residues. CDR3: CASSLGGGAAFF. The CDR3 DNA sequence: TGTGCCAGCAGCTTGGGGGGGGGTGCAGCTTTCTTT.

J is TRBJ2-3 and V is TRBV6-4; 11 nucleotides line up with TRBD2. The length of the CDR3 is 15 residues. V gave up 0 bases and J gave up 4 bases; unmatched junction bases: 0. Per the germline V gene, CDR1 is MRHNA and CDR2 is SNTAGT. The CDR3 loop is CASSDSSGGADTQYF. The CDR3 DNA follows: TGTGCCAGCAGTGACTCTAGCGGGGGGGCAGATACGCAGTATTTT.

This clone was recorded only once. V gene TRBV9 combines with J gene TRBJ1-1; 8 bases fit TRBD1. The V gene's germline CDR1 is SGDLS and CDR2 YYNGEE. J was trimmed by 1 base and V by 0 bases; bases with no gene match: 14. CDR3 length: 19 residues. CDR3 bases: TGTGCCAGCAGCGTAGAACCCGGCAGGGGGCGAGTTAAGAACACTGAAGCTTTCTTT. Its protein product is CASSVEPGRGRVKNTEAFF.

Written as DNA, the CDR3 is TGCGCCAGCAGTGAGAGGACTAGCGGGCTTCAGACCTACGAGCAGTACGTC. Translation: CASSERTSGLQTYEQYV. The chain has TRBV10-1 and TRBJ2-7, with TRBD2 matching over 11 bases. This CDR3 region has 17 residues. Per germline, CDR1 WNHNN and CDR2 SYGVQD (reference sequence). V shed 2 bases, J shed 2 bases, and the junction held 8 bases outside the gene matches.

This chain links TRBV7-9 with TRBJ1-1, with D possibly being TRBD1 (6 bases). Germline CDR1 and CDR2: SEHNR and FQNEAQ (reference sequence). V lost 4 bases and J lost 0, with 12 bases in between. This CDR3 spans 15 amino acids. The CDR3 DNA sequence: TGTGCCAGCAGCTCATGGGACACAATGAACACTGAAGCTTTCTTT. Translated, it gives CASSSWDTMNTEAFF.

This chain uses TRBV4-2 with TRBJ2-2, with D perhaps matching TRBD2 (6 bases). V shed 0 bases and J shed 1 base, with 15 bases lying between them. Germline CDR1 LGHNA, CDR2 YNFKEQ. This CDR3 is 18 amino acids long. CDR3 sequence: CASSQDLAGGVNTGELFF. CDR3 DNA sequence: TGTGCCAGCAGCCAAGATTTGGCGGGCGGGGTGAACACCGGGGAGCTGTTTTTT.

V is TRBV6-6 and J is TRBJ1-2; 8 bases map to TRBD1. Germline V gene sequence: CDR1 MNHNY, CDR2 SVGAGI (reference sequence). This CDR3 is built from 13 residues. J lost 3 bases, V lost 6 bases, and 3 bases had no gene match. The CDR3, as DNA: TGTGCCAGCAGCTTGGACAGGGACTATGGCTACACCTTC. Translating gives CASSLDRDYGYTF.

The chain couples TRBV30 to TRBJ2-3, with D perhaps matching TRBD2 (6 bases). V was trimmed by 3 bases and J by 3 bases, leaving 16 bases between them. CDR1 and CDR2 (germline): GTSNPN, SVGIG (reference sequence). The CDR3 length is 15 residues. The DNA of the CDR3 is TGTGCCTGGAGGTATAGCGGTAAAGGGACAGATACGCAGTATTTT. Protein: CAWRYSGKGTDTQYF.

In this sample, this clone turned up a few times. J is TRBJ2-7 and V is TRBV27, with 9 bases that match TRBD1. In germline, CDR1 is MNHEY, CDR2 SMNVEV (reference sequence). Losses at the gene ends were 0 bases for V and 2 bases for J; bases not matched to a gene: 5. The CDR3 loop spans 16 amino acids. Here the CDR3 DNA reads TGTGCCAGCAGTTTATCGCGGGGACAGGGTACCTACGAGCAGTACGTC. Translating gives CASSLSRGQGTYEQYV.

The chain is built from TRBV14 and TRBJ2-5, with 11 bases lining up with TRBD2. The germline V gene has CDR1 SGHDN and CDR2 FVKESK. This CDR3 comprises 19 residues. V shed 2 bases, J shed 0 bases, and the junction held 11 bases outside the gene matches. Here the CDR3 reads CASSQSITSGGPYQETQYF. CDR3 in DNA: TGTGCCAGCAGCCAATCGATCACTAGCGGGGGCCCGTACCAAGAGACCCAGTACTTC. Complete variable domain (other parts from reference TRBV14 and TRBJ2-5): EAGVTQFPSHSVIEKGQTVTLRCDPISGHDNLYWYRRVMGKEIKFLLHFVKESKQDESGMPNNRFLAERTGGTYSTLKVQPAELEDSGVYFCASSQSITSGGPYQETQYFGPGTRLLVL.

This chain links TRBV19 with TRBJ1-5, with TRBD1 identical over 7 bases. The CDR3 has 15 residues. The J segment lost 0 bases and the V segment lost 4 bases, leaving 3 bases of the junction unmatched. Germline CDR1 reads LNHDA; CDR2 reads SQIVND (reference sequence). The CDR3 loop is CASSTTGNSNQPQHF. The CDR3 DNA sequence: TGTGCCAGTAGTACGACAGGGAATAGCAATCAGCCCCAGCATTTT.

This chain uses TRBV30 with TRBJ1-2; TRBD1 agrees at 10 bases. The junction had 2 bases not matched to a gene; V was cut back by 0 bases and J by 1 base. This CDR3 is 15 amino acids long. Looked up from germline, CDR1 is GTSNPN and CDR2 is SVGIG (reference sequence). CDR3: CAWSVGTGDNYGYTF. CDR3 sequence (DNA): TGTGCCTGGAGTGTAGGGACAGGGGATAACTATGGCTACACCTTC.

The rearrangement links TRBV9 to TRBJ1-1; TRBD1 matches at 12 bases. V lost 3 bases to trimming and J lost 6 bases; unmatched junction nucleotides: 3. The CDR3 runs to 14 residues. The germline V gene has CDR1 SGDLS and CDR2 YYNGEE. The CDR3 spells CASSDGTGGSEAFF. CDR3 bases: TGTGCCAGCAGCGACGGGACAGGGGGCTCTGAAGCTTTCTTT.

A remark on this clone: One junction end does not reproduce the germline sequence, and a read error may be involved. J is TRBJ2-7 and V is TRBV9, with TRBD2 as a possible D gene (6 bases). The CDR3 is 16 amino acids. CDR1 SGDLS and CDR2 YYNGEE come from the germline V gene. This CDR3 is CASSIDGGAGTHEQCF. The CDR3 region has the DNA TGTGCCAGCAGCATCGACGGCGGAGCGGGTACACACGAGCAGTGCTTC.

The chain recombines TRBV2 with TRBJ2-2, with D possibly matching TRBD2 (5 bases). V lost 8 bases and J 6 bases, leaving 13 bases between the germline ends. This CDR3 comprises 13 residues. In germline, CDR1 is SNHLY, CDR2 FYNNEI. CDR3 loop: CASSSYGAGELFF. The CDR3 DNA follows: TGTGCCAGCTCGTCCTACGGGGCCGGGGAGCTGTTTTTT.

V is TRBV2 and J is TRBJ2-1; tentative D call: TRBD2 (6 bases). V was cut by 1 base and J by 0 bases, with 13 bases left in between. The V gene's germline CDR1 is SNHLY and CDR2 FYNNEI. This CDR3 has 17 amino acids. CDR3 protein: CASSEGGTRSSYNEQFF. The CDR3 DNA is TGTGCCAGCAGTGAAGGCGGGACCCGGAGCTCCTACAATGAGCAGTTCTTC.

The chain is built from TRBV11-2 and TRBJ2-1, with 11 bases fitting TRBD2. Germline assignment: CDR1 SGHAT and CDR2 FQNNGV. This CDR3 spans 14 amino acids. Trimming took 5 bases from V and 8 from J; bases not matched to a gene: 5. CDR3 region: CASSLAGGLYEQFF. The CDR3 bases are TGTGCCAGCAGCCTAGCGGGAGGTCTATATGAGCAGTTCTTC.

This clone appeared a few times. The chain uses TRBV7-8 and TRBJ2-7; 11 nucleotides agree with TRBD2. The V gene's germline CDR1 is SGHVS and CDR2 FQNEAQ. The CDR3 is 16 amino acids. J lost 7 bases, V lost 4 bases, and 12 bases had no gene match. For the CDR3, the DNA is TGTGCCAGCAGCTCGTCCAATAGCGGGAGGGGGGTGGAGCAGTACGTC. It specifies CASSSSNSGRGVEQYV.

This clone was observed once. This rearrangement joins TRBV18 to TRBJ1-1; 7 bases align to TRBD1. The V gene end was trimmed by 11 bases and the J gene end by 1 base; junction bases not matched to a gene: 4. The CDR3 length is 12 residues. Germline-derived CDR1 and CDR2 are KGHSH and LQKENI. As DNA, the CDR3 is TGTGCCGAGGGGGCCCAGAACACTGAAGCTTTCTTT. Translating gives CAEGAQNTEAFF.

The CDR3 region is CASSPRTGNPQETQYF. CDR3 bases: TGTGCCAGCAGCCCCCGGACAGGGAACCCCCAAGAGACCCAGTACTTC. The rearrangement joins TRBV5-4 to TRBJ2-5; TRBD1 matches 8 bases. This CDR3 is 16 amino acids long. Germline V gene lookup returns CDR1 SGHNT and CDR2 YYREEE (reference sequence). V trimming: 4 bases; J trimming: 1 base; junction bases outside the gene matches: 9.

The gene calls are TRBV2 and TRBJ2-1, with 13 bases lining up with TRBD2. With 8 bases clipped from V and 3 bases from J, the junction kept 1 base outside the gene matches. This CDR3 is built from 14 residues. The germline CDR1 and CDR2 sequences are SNHLY and FYNNEI. CDR3 bases: TGTGCCAGCCGACTAGCGGGGGGCTACAATGAGCAGTTCTTC. Translated: CASRLAGGYNEQFF.

V usage is TRBV29-1 and J usage is TRBJ1-1; D not resolved. CDR1 and CDR2 (germline): SQVTM, ANQGSEA. V dropped 2 bases and J dropped 2 bases, with 6 bases sitting between them. The CDR3 has 12 amino acids. The DNA of the CDR3 is TGCAGCGTTGAAAGCCACAACACTGAAGCTTTCTTT. It is translated as CSVESHNTEAFF.

The chain couples TRBV19 to TRBJ2-2, with D maybe TRBD2 (6 bases). Germline V lookup: CDR1 LNHDA, CDR2 SQIVND (reference sequence). The CDR3 runs 15 residues. Trimming took off 7 bases at V and 7 bases at J, with 19 bases between the two ends. In DNA, the CDR3 is TGTGCCAGTACCCACCTCGGGAGCCTTCACGGGGAGCTGTTTTTT. This gives the protein CASTHLGSLHGELFF.